This TCR beta chain was captured in a study of T-cell memory formation after mild COVID-19 (dated by TCRdb to the early 2020s). General notes on the study: TCR sequence clusters from the two donors were found to be largely donor specific. In a couple of donors, T-cell clones that expanded and contracted after mild COVID-19 were followed by sequencing TCRalpha and TCRbeta repertoires longitudinally. The cohort comprised two young, previously healthy adult volunteers, one female and one male. The investigation overall reported the following: Whether the second-wave clones peaking on day 37 were SARS-CoV-2 specific was not confirmed. Contracting CD4+ clones appeared mostly in the CM and EM memory subsets, whereas CD8+ clones were enriched in EMRA. Some responding clones were detected in pre-infection memory, which suggested that pre-existing cross-reactive memory T cells had joined the SARS-CoV-2 response. Only two mild cases were covered by the study, and larger cohorts that include severe cases with pre-infection samples were considered necessary. From day 15 to 85, contracting clones showed balanced CD4/CD8 phenotypes, whereas a second wave of clones that expanded from day 15 to 37 leaned towards CD4+.

The sequencer was an Illumina NovaSeq 6000. TCRalpha and TCRbeta cDNA libraries were built by 5'RACE with constant-segment primers, adding sample barcodes and unique molecular identifiers. RNA was extracted from every sample with Trizol reagent. Library amplification was performed in two PCR steps, and a second sample barcode and Illumina TruSeq adapters were introduced in the second step. Sequencing of libraries was performed on an Illumina NovaSeq with 2 x 150 bp paired-end reads. The authors' pipeline ran thus. With migec v1.2.7, reads were demultiplexed and then collapsed into UMI-guided consensus sequences. Using mixcr v2.1.11, UMI consensuses were aligned to TRA and TRB V and J templates and then assembled into clonotypes. Expanded or contracted clonotypes were those called significant by both edgeR and NoisET, with noise models trained on biological replicates. For edgeR calls, the thresholds were a false discovery rate-adjusted p below 0.01 and a log2 fold-change of 1. As an exploratory analysis of dynamics, PCA with hierarchical clustering was applied to max-normalized trajectories of the 1000 most abundant clonotypes. Separately sequenced CD4+ and CD8+ repertoires were used to assign the CD4 or CD8 phenotype of responding clones. TCRdb's own reprocessing of the public reads used fastp at Q25 and MiXCR and kept productive beta chains. Each record represents a unique CDR3 protein, reported with the most common genes and DNA among its rows. TCRdb's processing, not the authors' own work, is the source of the V and J calls. The sample has about 440,000 distinct CDR3 sequences on record, over 15% of them singletons. Together, the top ten hold more than 8% of the sample.

Ficoll-Paque density gradient centrifugation was used to isolate PBMCs. Worth noting for this clonotype: Its binding antigen is unknown. Base-call qualities are not available, and no considerably larger clone is one nucleotide away.

Reading from cysteine to phenylalanine, the CDR3 counts 13 amino acids. The only DNA kept is the CDR3, 39 bases in frame from the first base. The V and J ends are trimmed by 4 bases and 2 bases, leaving 10 bases between them. The germline V gene (reference sequence) sets CDR1 to GTSNPN and CDR2 to SVGIG. The sequenced sample was PBMCs or a T cell subset sorted from them (not recorded which). The clonotype comes from an adult woman who had mild COVID-19 (a few samples of this study predate the infection). The sample titles of this study are shuffled in the database, so cell type and time point are left out; the donor was told from shared clones. The chain joins TRBV30 to TRBJ2-3; the D segment could be TRBD1, given 6 matching bases. The CDR3 protein: CAWNRDFTDTQYF. The nucleotides read TGTGCCTGGAACAGGGATTTCACAGATACGCAGTATTTT.